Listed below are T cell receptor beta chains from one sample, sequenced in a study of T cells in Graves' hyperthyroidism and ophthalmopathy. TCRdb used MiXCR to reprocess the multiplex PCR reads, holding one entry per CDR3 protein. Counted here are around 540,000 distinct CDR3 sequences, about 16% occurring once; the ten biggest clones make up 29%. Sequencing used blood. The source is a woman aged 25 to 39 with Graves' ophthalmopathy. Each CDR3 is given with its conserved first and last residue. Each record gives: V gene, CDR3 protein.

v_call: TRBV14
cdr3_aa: CASSRLGLSNEQFF

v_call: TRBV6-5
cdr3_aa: CASSYSTGLEQYF

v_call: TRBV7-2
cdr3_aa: CASSPRDLSSYNEQFF

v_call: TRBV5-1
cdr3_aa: CASSLAGSGPSDTQYF

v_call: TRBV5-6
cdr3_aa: CASSFRDRDTEAFF

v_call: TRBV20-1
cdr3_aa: CSAVGRLAGGNPYEQYF

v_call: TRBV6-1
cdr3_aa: CASTSAGTKNTEAFF

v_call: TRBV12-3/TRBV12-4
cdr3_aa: CASSHITDTQYF

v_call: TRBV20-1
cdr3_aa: CSAQWGGGPRSYEQYF

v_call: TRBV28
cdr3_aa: CASSLLDRARLEREAWDEQFF

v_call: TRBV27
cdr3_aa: CASSLLGDTYEQYF

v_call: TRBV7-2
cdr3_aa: CASSLIKGAMNTEAFF

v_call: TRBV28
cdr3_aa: CASSPGPRKLFF

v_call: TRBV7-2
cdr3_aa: CASGRMISGQFF

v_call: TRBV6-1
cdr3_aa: CASKLGSFIPEAFF

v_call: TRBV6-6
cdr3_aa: CASSSTRLAGGPRNIQYF

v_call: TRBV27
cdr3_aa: CASRGLAISYEQYF

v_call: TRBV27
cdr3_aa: CASSSSPGSRALGYTF

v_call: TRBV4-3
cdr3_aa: CASSQDIGQQASGNTIYF

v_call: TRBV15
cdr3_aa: CATSRSGSSEEQFF

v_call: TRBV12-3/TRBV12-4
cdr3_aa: CASSLGSEQGGGYTF

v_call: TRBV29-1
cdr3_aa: CSVVYHTQRNTEAFF

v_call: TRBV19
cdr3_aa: CASSIGQGRDEQFF

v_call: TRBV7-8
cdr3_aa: CASSLGSRFANTGELFF

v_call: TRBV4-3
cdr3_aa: CASSQGDGDTRGYEQYF

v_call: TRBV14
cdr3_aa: CASSQVWASERYF

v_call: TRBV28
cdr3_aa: CASMRLRDEQFF

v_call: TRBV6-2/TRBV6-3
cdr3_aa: CASSGTTVNTEAFF

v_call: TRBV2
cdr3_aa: CASSGASSYEQYF

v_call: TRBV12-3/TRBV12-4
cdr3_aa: CASSSQGGAKEAFF

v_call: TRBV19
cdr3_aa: CASSASLYGYTF

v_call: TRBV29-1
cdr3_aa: CSVGKREETQYF

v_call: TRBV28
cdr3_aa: CASTPYRGGNQPQHF

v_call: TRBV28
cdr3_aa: CASMTVVPYGYTF

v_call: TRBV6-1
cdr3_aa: CASSMTVAYEQYF

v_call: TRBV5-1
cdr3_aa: CASSPLTGTGETQYF

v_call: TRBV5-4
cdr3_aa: CASSFDRGRDTEAFF